This T cell receptor beta chain derives from a study of CD8+CD57+ T cells in acquired aplastic anemia listed by TCRdb under 2018. Background on the whole study: On average, sorted CD4+ and CD8+ cells yielded 3.2 ug of extracted DNA, with a range of about 0.18 to 27.4 ug. For healthy donor samples, the average read count was about 10 million for CD4+ cells and approximately 12 million for CD8+ cells.

In the study, sorted CD4+ and CD8+ blood T cells from patients with severe aplastic anemia and from healthy subjects underwent deep sequencing of TCR repertoires. Ficoll-Paque density gradient centrifugation was used to isolate peripheral blood mononuclear cells. Before DNA was extracted, CD4+ and CD8+ T cells were sorted using either FACS or magnetic beads. The research as a whole found: Approximately 27 CD8+ CDR3 sequences were found in both patients and controls but appeared to be highly expressed in patients and within the immunodominant clones of the patients. No significant difference in CD8+ Simpson's diversity was found between patients and healthy controls (P=0.060).

This clonotype was found many times. Its antigen remains undetermined. Nothing much larger sits one base from this clone, and base qualities are not available. Genomic DNA served as template for TCR beta VDJ combination and CDR3 sequence profiling. An Illumina HiSeq 2000 was the platform used for TCR repertoire sequencing. In the authors' own workflow: Repertoire assessment relied on Simpson's diversity index, CDR3 size and DJ length profiles, and TRBV/TRBJ rearrangement plots. The immunodominant clone was defined as the most abundant DNA sequence in deep sequencing data. CDR3 amino acid sequences were screened for sharing across subjects and compared with published repertoires and the VDJdb database. TCRdb reanalyzed the raw reads on its own, using fastp at Q25 for trimming and MiXCR for clone calling, and kept in-frame beta chains. A single entry per CDR3 protein holds the most common genes and DNA from its merged rows. TCRdb assigned the V and J calls; the authors' analysis was not used. The sample has 100,000 to 150,000 distinct CDR3 sequences on record, 40% to 45% of them singletons. The ten largest make up 8% to 9% of the sample.

This sequence was found in a human donor in good health, serving as a control. The source material was sorted CD4+, CD8+, or CD8+CD57+ T cells (not recorded which) from PBMCs.

The CDR3 corresponds to CASSFGQGKTYEQYF. Read as DNA, the sequence is TGTGCCAGCAGCTTTGGACAGGGGAAGACCTACGAGCAGTACTTC. The rearrangement joined TRBV7-9 to TRBJ2-7, with 9 bases in between that match TRBD1. The germline V gene (reference sequence) specifies SEHNR as CDR1 and FQNEAQ as CDR2. Ends trimmed: V by 3 bases, J by 2 bases; bases unmatched to a gene: 5. Counted from cysteine to phenylalanine, this CDR3 has 15 amino acids. Only CDR3 DNA is held: 45 bases, read in frame from base 1. The reference TRBV7-9 and TRBJ2-7 proteins fill in what lies around the CDR3, so the full variable domain reads DTGVSQNPRHKITKRGQNVTFRCDPISEHNRLYWYRQTLGQGPEFLTYFQNEAQLEKSRLLSDRFSAERPKGSFSTLEIQRTEQGDSAMYLCASSFGQGKTYEQYFGPGTRLTVT.